This T cell receptor beta chain was recorded in a study of radiotherapy plus CTLA-4 blockade in lung cancer. Study-wide context: For 15% to 20% of patients, objective responses occurred, and about 34% had disease control.

Findings and caveats of the study: Peripheral blood showed expansion of tumor-derived TCR clones after radiotherapy and ipilimumab.

Sequenced by immunoSEQ multiplex PCR; TCRdb stores in-frame clones only, minus some. The sample lists tens of thousands of clones; about 88% were seen once. Points on this clone: Its cognate antigen is unknown.

The CDR3 totals 14 residues. Germline CDR1 reads MGHDK; CDR2 reads SYGVNS. The V gene lost 5 bases and the J gene lost 4 bases, with 14 bases spanning the gap. The clonotype was recovered from a human donor with non-small cell lung cancer whose response to radiotherapy plus ipilimumab could not be evaluated. V is TRBV25-1 and J is TRBJ1-2, with D perhaps TRBD1 (5 bases). The sequenced sample was peripheral blood, obtained from a patient treated with radiotherapy plus ipilimumab. CDR3 amino acids: CASSISGGSYGYTF. The CDR3 DNA follows: TGTGCCAGCAGTATAAGCGGGGGGAGCTATGGCTACACCTTC.